Listed below are T cell receptor beta chains from one sample, sequenced in a study of regulatory T cells in long-lasting Graves disease. TCRdb re-derived calls from the multiplex PCR reads in MiXCR, one entry per CDR3 protein. The sample lists 680,000 or so distinct CDR3 sequences, around 15% occurring once. A further study also used this sample, focusing on T cells in Graves' hyperthyroidism and ophthalmopathy.

Sequencing was performed on peripheral blood mononuclear cells (PBMCs), taken at new diagnosis, from a patient treated with antithyroid drugs. These receptors came from a woman in her twenties or thirties with Graves disease. Each CDR3 is given with its conserved first and last residue. The D gene is left open where the match is weak. The size field is filled for only some rows; it gives once, few, many or a size class.

cdr3_nt: TGTGCCACCAGTGATTGGGGGGGAGAGACCCAGTACTTC; cdr3_aa: CATSDWGGETQYF; j_call: TRBJ2-5; clone_size: many; d_call: TRBD2; v_call: TRBV24-1
cdr3_nt: TGTGCCAGTAGAAACCCACAGCAAGAGACCCAGTACTTC; cdr3_aa: CASRNPQQETQYF; j_call: TRBJ2-5; clone_size: few; d_call: -; v_call: TRBV19
cdr3_nt: TGCGCCAGCAGCTGGAGAGGGAGCGGCACAGATACGCAGTATTTT; cdr3_aa: CASSWRGSGTDTQYF; j_call: TRBJ2-3; clone_size: many; d_call: -; v_call: TRBV5-1
cdr3_nt: TGCGCCAGCAGCTACCCGTTGGGATACAATGAGCAGTTCTTC; cdr3_aa: CASSYPLGYNEQFF; j_call: TRBJ2-1; clone_size: many; d_call: -; v_call: TRBV5-1
cdr3_nt: TGTGCCAGCAGCTTAAGGGGGGCGGGCTCCTACAATGAGCAGTTCTTC; cdr3_aa: CASSLRGAGSYNEQFF; j_call: TRBJ2-1; clone_size: few; d_call: -; v_call: TRBV7-3
cdr3_nt: TGTGCCAGCAGCTGGACGGTGCAAGAGACCCAGTACTTC; cdr3_aa: CASSWTVQETQYF; j_call: TRBJ2-5; clone_size: many; d_call: -; v_call: TRBV12-3/TRBV12-4
cdr3_nt: TGTGCCACCAGTGGGGCGGAGCCGAAAACCGGGGAGCTGTTTTTT; cdr3_aa: CATSGAEPKTGELFF; j_call: TRBJ2-2; clone_size: many; d_call: -; v_call: TRBV24-1
cdr3_nt: TGTGCCAGCTCTACCCCCGGACGGCACCAAGAGACCCAGTACTTC; cdr3_aa: CASSTPGRHQETQYF; j_call: TRBJ2-5; clone_size: -; d_call: -; v_call: TRBV18
cdr3_nt: TGCGCCAGCGGGTTAGCGGGGGGCCAGTATTTT; cdr3_aa: CASGLAGGQYF; j_call: TRBJ2-3; clone_size: -; d_call: TRBD2; v_call: TRBV10-2
cdr3_nt: TGTGCCAACCGGGACAGGAACACTGAAGCTTTCTTT; cdr3_aa: CANRDRNTEAFF; j_call: TRBJ1-1; clone_size: many; d_call: TRBD1; v_call: TRBV2
cdr3_nt: TGCAGTGCTAGAGCCGCGGGACAGGGAGGAAACATTCAGTACTTC; cdr3_aa: CSARAAGQGGNIQYF; j_call: TRBJ2-4; clone_size: -; d_call: TRBD1; v_call: TRBV20-1
cdr3_nt: TGTGCCAGCAGTGAATTAACCACAGGGGATGAAGCTTTCTTT; cdr3_aa: CASSELTTGDEAFF; j_call: TRBJ1-1; clone_size: many; d_call: TRBD1; v_call: TRBV2
cdr3_nt: TGTGCCAGCAGCTTTCAGGCCATCACAGATACGCAGTATTTT; cdr3_aa: CASSFQAITDTQYF; j_call: TRBJ2-3; clone_size: -; d_call: -; v_call: TRBV5-5
cdr3_nt: TGTGCCAGCACAGGGGGTCGGGAGACCCAGTACTTC; cdr3_aa: CASTGGRETQYF; j_call: TRBJ2-5; clone_size: many; d_call: TRBD1; v_call: TRBV28
cdr3_nt: TGTGCCAGCAGCCCCGGGACAGGGAACGCAGATACGCAGTATTTT; cdr3_aa: CASSPGTGNADTQYF; j_call: TRBJ2-3; clone_size: many; d_call: TRBD1; v_call: TRBV2
cdr3_nt: TGCAGTGCTAGAGATTGGGGGGTAGAAGGCTCCTACGAGCAGTACTTC; cdr3_aa: CSARDWGVEGSYEQYF; j_call: TRBJ2-7; clone_size: -; d_call: -; v_call: TRBV20-1
cdr3_nt: TGTGCCAGCAGCTTTCTACTAGCTACAGATACGCAGTATTTT; cdr3_aa: CASSFLLATDTQYF; j_call: TRBJ2-3; clone_size: -; d_call: -; v_call: TRBV7-9
cdr3_nt: TGCAGTGCTAGAGTGCTAGCGGAGTTTGGATTCTACAATGAGCAGTTCTTC; cdr3_aa: CSARVLAEFGFYNEQFF; j_call: TRBJ2-1; clone_size: many; d_call: TRBD2; v_call: TRBV20-1
cdr3_nt: TGTGCCAGCAGCGGACAGGGGGCGAGCACTGAAGCTTTCTTT; cdr3_aa: CASSGQGASTEAFF; j_call: TRBJ1-1; clone_size: few; d_call: TRBD1; v_call: TRBV9
cdr3_nt: TGTGCCAGCAGTTACCGGGACAGGACCTACGAGCAGTACTTC; cdr3_aa: CASSYRDRTYEQYF; j_call: TRBJ2-7; clone_size: many; d_call: TRBD1; v_call: TRBV6-5
cdr3_nt: TGTGCCAGCAGTTTTCATCCGGGACAGGGGTCCTACGAGCAGTACTTC; cdr3_aa: CASSFHPGQGSYEQYF; j_call: TRBJ2-7; clone_size: many; d_call: TRBD1; v_call: TRBV27
cdr3_nt: TGTGCCAGCAGCCTAGATGGGACAGGAGATCAGCCCCAGCATTTT; cdr3_aa: CASSLDGTGDQPQHF; j_call: TRBJ1-5; clone_size: many; d_call: TRBD1; v_call: TRBV28
cdr3_nt: TGTGCCAGCAGCTTAAAGCTCCGGGCCCCCTCCTACGAGCAGTACTTC; cdr3_aa: CASSLKLRAPSYEQYF; j_call: TRBJ2-7; clone_size: many; d_call: -; v_call: TRBV7-9
cdr3_nt: TGTGCCAGCAGAAAATCAACAGGGGGGAACACTGAAGCTTTCTTT; cdr3_aa: CASRKSTGGNTEAFF; j_call: TRBJ1-1; clone_size: many; d_call: TRBD1; v_call: TRBV2
cdr3_nt: TGTGCCAGCAGTTACGATTACGTATCGCAAAATTCACCCCTCCACTTT; cdr3_aa: CASSYDYVSQNSPLHF; j_call: TRBJ1-6; clone_size: many; d_call: -; v_call: TRBV6-5
cdr3_nt: TGCAGTGCTAGAGATTGGCAGACAGAAGAGACCCAGTACTTC; cdr3_aa: CSARDWQTEETQYF; j_call: TRBJ2-5; clone_size: few; d_call: -; v_call: TRBV20-1
cdr3_nt: TGTGCCAGCAGCACCACCGAGGTCAGCTCCTACGAGCAGTACTTC; cdr3_aa: CASSTTEVSSYEQYF; j_call: TRBJ2-7; clone_size: many; d_call: -; v_call: TRBV7-8
cdr3_nt: TGTGCCTGGAATCCCCAAGGCAGGGGCCATGGCTACACCTTC; cdr3_aa: CAWNPQGRGHGYTF; j_call: TRBJ1-2; clone_size: many; d_call: -; v_call: TRBV30